Detailed here is one T cell receptor beta chain. This specimen comes from a study of blood T cell repertoires in COVID-19. Overall study: Donors in the United States, Italy and Spain gave samples during acute or convalescent COVID-19. The analysed material was cDNA or gDNA that came from T cells, B-cell-depleted T cells, or PBMCs.

The method was immunoSEQ multiplex PCR; TCRdb's version includes in-frame clones alone and lacks a portion of them. Among under 250,000 clones listed, approximately 90% were seen once. Germline CDR1 MNHNS, CDR2 SASEGT. CDR3 length: 17 residues. The junction had 10 bases not matched to a gene; V was cut back by 1 base and J by 6 bases. This sequence originates from a man aged 55 to 69 with COVID-19, enrolled during active disease. The chain links TRBV6-1 to TRBJ1-5; 9 nucleotides align to TRBD1. Material for sequencing was peripheral blood. CDR3 DNA sequence: TGTGCCAGCAGTGAAGATTTGGGACAGGGAGGTAGTCAGCCCCAGCATTTT. It codes for CASSEDLGQGGSQPQHF.